Listed below are T cell receptor beta chains from one sample, sequenced in a study of regulatory T cells in long-lasting Graves disease. One entry per CDR3 protein results from TCRdb running MiXCR on the multiplex PCR reads. The data show under 300,000 distinct CDR3 sequences, 20% to 25% seen once. The input for sequencing was peripheral blood mononuclear cells (PBMCs), taken at new diagnosis, from a patient treated with antithyroid drugs. The receptors were gathered from a female donor with Graves disease. The CDR3 runs from the conserved cysteine through the conserved F or W. The D gene is left open where the match is weak. Clone sizes are given selectively: once, few, many, or a class where the clone is expanded.

CDR3aa | CDR3nt | v_gene | abundance | j_gene | d_gene
CASSFNQAMETQYF | TGTGCCAGCAGCTTTAATCAAGCGATGGAGACCCAGTACTTC | TRBV7-2 | NA | TRBJ2-5 | NA
CASSPRGPSSYNEQFF | TGTGCCAGCAGCCCTCGAGGGCCGAGCTCCTACAATGAGCAGTTCTTC | TRBV5-4 | NA | TRBJ2-1 | NA
CASSLTDGFKANYGYTF | TGTGCCAGCTCACTGACGGACGGTTTTAAAGCTAACTATGGCTACACCTTC | TRBV18 | NA | TRBJ1-2 | NA
CASRARVFSSYNSPLHF | TGTGCCAGCAGGGCCAGAGTGTTCAGCTCCTATAATTCACCCCTCCACTTT | TRBV7-3 | many | TRBJ1-6 | NA
CSARVAGPSYEQYF | TGCAGTGCTAGAGTGGCGGGCCCTTCCTACGAGCAGTACTTC | TRBV20-1 | NA | TRBJ2-7 | NA
CASSPPAVSSGNTIYF | TGTGCCAGCAGCCCCCCCGCGGTCAGCTCTGGAAACACCATATATTTT | TRBV28 | NA | TRBJ1-3 | NA
CATSRDRATNEKLFF | TGTGCCACCAGCAGAGACAGGGCAACTAATGAAAAACTGTTTTTT | TRBV15 | few | TRBJ1-4 | NA
CASSLFGAGGELFF | TGTGCCAGCAGCTTATTTGGGGCCGGCGGGGAGCTGTTTTTT | TRBV7-9 | many | TRBJ2-2 | NA
CASSLDRGRGELFF | TGTGCCAGCAGCTTAGACAGGGGGCGCGGGGAGCTGTTTTTT | TRBV7-9 | many | TRBJ2-2 | TRBD1
CASSLESSGFYEQYF | TGTGCCAGCAGCTTAGAGTCTAGCGGATTTTACGAGCAGTACTTC | TRBV7-2 | many | TRBJ2-7 | TRBD2
CSVDSSGRTYNEQFF | TGCAGCGTTGATTCTAGCGGGAGGACCTACAATGAGCAGTTCTTC | TRBV29-1 | many | TRBJ2-1 | TRBD2
CASTLRAGTAYEQYF | TGTGCCAGCACCTTGAGGGCCGGGACAGCCTACGAGCAGTACTTC | TRBV6-1 | many | TRBJ2-7 | TRBD1
CASSLRRPAGIYEQYF | TGTGCCAGCAGTTTACGGCGTCCCGCAGGTATCTACGAGCAGTACTTC | TRBV27 | NA | TRBJ2-7 | NA